This T cell receptor beta chain was captured in a study of graft-versus-host responses after intestinal transplantation. About the research overall: All of the recipients had induction that used anti-thymocyte globulin, then tacrolimus and steroids for two to four years. Study results and limitations: GvH clones were identified in recipient marrow, with some first appearing in ileum or blood. The study associated peak circulating GvH clone levels with early post-transplant HvG declines.

Clones were sequenced by immunoSEQ multiplex PCR, and TCRdb holds only the in-frame ones, with some missing. The table has roughly 98,000 clones, over 80% seen once; the top ten hold approximately 1.1%. Germline V gives CDR1 SGHRS, CDR2 YFSETQ. The CDR3 has 16 amino acids. The ends lost 0 bases at V and 6 bases at J; junction bases unmatched: 9. For this clone: Its antigen is unidentified.

This sequence was found in a human donor who was the organ donor for an intestinal transplant. This specimen consisted of unstimulated CD8+ T cells sorted from spleen or lymph node cells, obtained before transplant. The J gene is TRBJ2-7, the V gene TRBV5-1; TRBD2 matches 10 bases. In DNA form, the CDR3 reads TGCGCCAGCAGCTTGGAAGGTGGTAGCGGGGGGACCGAGCAGTACTTC. Translated: CASSLEGGSGGTEQYF.